Shown below are 22 T cell receptor beta chains from a single sample sequenced in a study of blood T cells in healthy people across ages. Together with a sample-barcoded 5' primer, a J-beta primer mix was included in a second PCR lasting about 7 to 11 cycles. TCRdb called the 5' RACE reads again in MiXCR, with one record for every CDR3 protein. The sample carries 1.5 million to 2 million distinct CDR3 sequences, about two fifths recorded once. Sample: blood. The receptors shown here come from a human donor in good health.

The gene calls are TRBV3-1 and TRBJ2-5, with TRBD2 as a possible D gene (5 bases). The J call is doubtful: the DNA matches TRBJ2-7 better. The germline V gene has CDR1 LGHDT and CDR2 YNNKEL (reference sequence). The CDR3 has 12 amino acids. CDR3 bases: TGTGCCAGCAAGAGGGTTAATGGCGAGCAGTACTTC. Protein: CASKRVNGEQYF.

J is TRBJ1-1 and V is TRBV2, with D perhaps TRBD1 (5 bases). The V and J ends lost 5 bases and 4 bases respectively, with 14 bases between them. Per germline, CDR1 SNHLY and CDR2 FYNNEI. CDR3 length: 14 amino acids. The CDR3 spells CASSNSLGGTEAFF. CDR3 nucleotide sequence: TGTGCCAGCAGTAACTCCCTCGGGGGCACTGAAGCTTTCTTT.

This clonotype was detected only a few times. V and J are TRBV14 and TRBJ2-1, with a tentative D call TRBD1 (5 bases). V was trimmed by 0 bases and J by 9 bases, leaving 9 bases between them. CDR1 is SGHDN, CDR2 FVKESK, per germline. The CDR3 runs to 13 residues. CDR3 nucleotide sequence: TGTGCCAGCAGCCAAGATCAAGGGGTTGAGCAGTTCTTC. It yields the protein CASSQDQGVEQFF.

This clonotype has more than one count but fewer than ten. V gene TRBV7-9 combines with J gene TRBJ2-4, with TRBD1 identical over 9 bases. Matching the DNA end better, TRBJ2-7 makes the J call doubtful. CDR1 SEHNR and CDR2 FQNEAQ come from the germline V gene (reference sequence). The CDR3 is 14 residues long. The DNA for the CDR3 is TGTGCCAGCAGCTTAGACAGGGGGCTGGACGAGCAGTACTTC. Translation gives CASSLDRGLDEQYF.

The chain joins TRBV20-1 to TRBJ1-1; D gene uncertain. V lost 0 bases, J lost 3 bases, and 14 bases lay in between. Germline loops: CDR1 DFQATT, CDR2 SNEGSKA (reference sequence). The CDR3 has 15 residues. This CDR3 reads CSARDLPGWDTEAFF. In DNA form, the CDR3 reads TGCAGTGCTAGAGATTTACCGGGGTGGGACACTGAAGCTTTCTTT.

This clonotype came up a few times. The chain couples TRBV12-3 or TRBV12-4 to TRBJ2-3, with no clear D. V was shortened by 3 bases and J by 2 bases, with 12 bases between the two germline ends. This CDR3 region has 15 residues. The CDR3 region is CASSFSLLITDTQYF. The CDR3 DNA follows: TGTGCCAGCAGTTTTTCTTTACTAATCACAGATACGCAGTATTTT.

This clonotype came up a few times. The chain uses TRBV4-1 and TRBJ1-6; tentatively, D is TRBD1 (5 bases). V gave up 4 bases and J gave up 7 bases, with 14 bases separating them. This CDR3 is built from 15 residues. CDR1 and CDR2 (germline): MGHRA, YSYEKL. This chain's CDR3 is CASSLMGGKNSPLHF. The CDR3 nucleotides are TGCGCCAGCAGCCTGATGGGGGGGAAGAATTCACCCCTCCACTTT.

Worth noting for this clonotype: At one boundary the junction diverges from the germline segment, which might be a read error. V usage is TRBV7-2 and J usage is TRBJ1-2, with TRBD1 matching 8 bases. The CDR3 is made up of 16 amino acids. Germline CDR1 is SGHTA and CDR2 is FQGNSA. This CDR3 reads CASSLWIAGQVYGHTF. The CDR3 nucleotides are TGTGCCAGCAGCTTATGGATCGCGGGACAGGTCTATGGCCACACCTTC.

This clonotype came up many times. This chain joins TRBV20-1 and TRBJ2-7; D remains unclear. CDR3 size: 16 residues. The germline gives CDR1 DFQATT, CDR2 SNEGSKA (reference sequence). The germline V and J ends were trimmed by 6 bases and 0 bases, with 21 bases remaining between them. The CDR3 sequence is CSATPYSVRSSYEQYF. In nucleotides, the CDR3 is TGCAGTGCCACTCCCTACAGCGTTCGGAGCTCCTACGAGCAGTACTTC.

The chain joins TRBV9 to TRBJ1-2; tentative D call: TRBD1 (6 bases). CDR1 SGDLS and CDR2 YYNGEE come from the germline V gene. V was cut by 0 bases and J by 6 bases, with 15 bases left in between. This CDR3 contains 15 residues. The CDR3 sequence: CASSVDPQGINGYTF. The DNA of the CDR3 is TGTGCCAGCAGCGTAGATCCGCAGGGGATAAATGGCTACACCTTC.

This chain joins TRBV7-9 and TRBJ2-3, with 9 bases matching TRBD2. The CDR3 spans 16 residues. J gave up 2 bases and V 3 bases, and 6 bases lay outside the gene matches. Germline values: CDR1 SEHNR, CDR2 FQNEAQ (reference sequence). The CDR3 region has the DNA TGTGCCAGCAGCTTTGATATAGCGGGGGACACAGATACGCAGTATTTT. This gives the protein CASSFDIAGDTDTQYF.

J is TRBJ2-3 and V is TRBV29-1; TRBD1 is a possible D gene (5 bases). V lost 7 bases, J lost 2 bases, and 16 bases lay in between. CDR3 length: 14 residues. Germline CDR1 SQVTM, CDR2 ANQGSEA. The CDR3 is CSAPAIGDTDTQYF. CDR3 in DNA: TGCAGCGCCCCGGCGATAGGGGACACAGATACGCAGTATTTT.

The chain uses TRBV7-9 and TRBJ1-5; 8 bases are a match to TRBD1. V was pared by 5 bases and J by 4 bases, with 7 bases of the junction left unmatched. Germline values: CDR1 SEHNR, CDR2 FQNEAQ (reference sequence). The CDR3 extends over 15 amino acids. The CDR3 sequence is CASSPSGTGNQPQHF. The CDR3 DNA follows: TGTGCCAGCAGCCCAAGCGGGACAGGTAATCAGCCCCAGCATTTT. Looking up the rest from reference TRBV7-9 and TRBJ1-5 gives the full variable domain: DTGVSQNPRHKITKRGQNVTFRCDPISEHNRLYWYRQTLGQGPEFLTYFQNEAQLEKSRLLSDRFSAERPKGSFSTLEIQRTEQGDSAMYLCASSPSGTGNQPQHFGDGTRLSIL.

This chain connects TRBV7-2 to TRBJ1-1, with TRBD1 matching 7 bases. Germline CDR1 and CDR2: SGHTA and FQGNSA. The CDR3 runs 15 residues. The junction had 5 bases not matched to a gene; V was cut back by 0 bases and J by 4 bases. The CDR3 DNA follows: TGTGCCAGCAGCTTAGCGCTAGCAGGGGGCACTGAAGCTTTCTTT. It yields the protein CASSLALAGGTEAFF. Full variable domain (outside the CDR3, taken from reference TRBV7-2 and TRBJ1-1): GAGVSQSPSNKVTEKGKDVELRCDPISGHTALYWYRQSLGQGLEFLIYFQGNSAPDKSGLPSDRFSAERTGGSVSTLTIQRTQQEDSAVYLCASSLALAGGTEAFFGQGTRLTVV.

The rearrangement links TRBV2 to TRBJ2-1; maybe TRBD1 (5 bases). V was trimmed by 2 bases and J by 0 bases, leaving 14 bases between them. CDR1 SNHLY and CDR2 FYNNEI come from the germline V gene. This CDR3 contains 17 residues. In nucleotides, the CDR3 is TGTGCCAGCAGTGAATGGATGCAGGGTAGCTCCTACAATGAGCAGTTCTTC. Protein sequence: CASSEWMQGSSYNEQFF.

This sequence joins TRBV20-1 and TRBJ1-2, with TRBD1 matching 9 bases. This CDR3 region has 14 residues. With V trimmed by 4 bases and J by 3 bases, 6 bases remained unmatched. Germline CDR1 and CDR2: DFQATT and SNEGSKA (reference sequence). The CDR3 DNA follows: TGCAGTGCTAAGGGGGACAGGGCTTACTATGGCTACACCTTC. Protein sequence: CSAKGDRAYYGYTF.

This sequence joins TRBV6-2 or TRBV6-3 and TRBJ2-1; perhaps TRBD1 as D (6 bases). This CDR3 has 15 amino acids. Trimming removed 6 bases from V and 4 bases from J, with 16 bases in between. The germline V gene encodes CDR1 MNHEY and CDR2 SVGEGT. The CDR3 region is CASSKPGQRYNEQFF. The CDR3 bases are TGTGCCAGCAGCAAGCCGGGACAAAGATACAATGAGCAGTTCTTC.

The rearrangement links TRBV29-1 to TRBJ1-1; perhaps TRBD1 as D (5 bases). In germline, CDR1 is SQVTM, CDR2 ANQGSEA. The CDR3 sequence is 13 residues long. Trimming took off 3 bases at V and 1 base at J, with 9 bases between the two ends. CDR3 protein: CSVDRVRNTEAFF. The CDR3 nucleotides read TGCAGCGTTGACAGGGTACGGAACACTGAAGCTTTCTTT.

Turning to this clonotype: Mismatch with germline at one junction end may stem from a read error. This chain links TRBV2 with TRBJ2-5, with D tentatively TRBD2 (6 bases). This CDR3 has 14 amino acids. From germline, CDR1 is SNHLY and CDR2 FYNNEI. This CDR3 reads CASSEVGWGETQYF. The DNA for the CDR3 is TGTGCCAGCAGTGAAGTGGGATGGGGGGAGACTCAGTACTTC.

CDR3 sequence: CASSFKRGPGNEQFF. The DNA of the CDR3 is TGCGCCAGCAGCTTCAAGCGGGGCCCAGGGAATGAGCAGTTCTTC. The chain couples TRBV5-1 to TRBJ2-1; 7 bases map to TRBD2. The CDR3 runs 15 residues. Germline V gene lookup returns CDR1 SGHRS and CDR2 YFSETQ. Losses at the gene ends were 2 bases for V and 7 bases for J; bases not matched to a gene: 9.

This clonotype was counted only a few times. The V call is TRBV30, the J call TRBJ2-7; perhaps D is TRBD1 or TRBD2 (6 bases each). Germline CDR1 and CDR2: GTSNPN and SVGIG (reference sequence). Trimming removed 3 bases from V and 4 bases from J, with 13 bases in between. CDR3 length: 13 amino acids. In DNA form, the CDR3 reads TGTGCCTGGAGATATCGAGGGGGGTACGAGCAGTACTTC. This codes for CAWRYRGGYEQYF.

This clonotype was detected ten times or more. The chain links TRBV2 to TRBJ2-3, with TRBD1 matching 7 bases. The J segment lost 2 bases and the V segment lost 0 bases, leaving 2 bases of the junction unmatched. The V gene's germline CDR1 is SNHLY and CDR2 FYNNEI. The CDR3 consists of 15 residues. In DNA form, the CDR3 reads TGTGCCAGCAGTGAAGCGGGACAGTTCACAGATACGCAGTATTTT. Amino acid sequence: CASSEAGQFTDTQYF. Variable domain in full (rest from reference TRBV2 and TRBJ2-3): EPEVTQTPSHQVTQMGQEVILRCVPISNHLYFYWYRQILGQKVEFLVSFYNNEISEKSEIFDDQFSVERPDGSNFTLKIRSTKLEDSAMYFCASSEAGQFTDTQYFGPGTRLTVL.